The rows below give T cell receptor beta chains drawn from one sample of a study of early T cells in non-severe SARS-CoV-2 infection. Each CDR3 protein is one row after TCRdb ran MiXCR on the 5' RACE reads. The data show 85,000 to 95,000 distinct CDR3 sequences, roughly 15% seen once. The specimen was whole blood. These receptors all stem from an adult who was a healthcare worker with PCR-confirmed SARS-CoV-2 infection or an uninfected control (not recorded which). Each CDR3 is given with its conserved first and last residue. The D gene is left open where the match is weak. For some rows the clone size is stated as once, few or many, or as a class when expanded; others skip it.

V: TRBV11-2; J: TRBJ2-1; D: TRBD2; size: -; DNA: TGTGCCAGCAGCTTAGCTAGCGGCTCCTACAATGAGCAGTTCTTC; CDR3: CASSLASGSYNEQFF
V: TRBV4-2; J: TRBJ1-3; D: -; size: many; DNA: TGTGCCAGCAGCCAAGGGATTGGAAACACCATATATTTT; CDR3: CASSQGIGNTIYF
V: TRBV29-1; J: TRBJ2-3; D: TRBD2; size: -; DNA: TGCAGCGTTGCAGCGGGGACCACAGATACGCAGTATTTT; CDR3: CSVAAGTTDTQYF
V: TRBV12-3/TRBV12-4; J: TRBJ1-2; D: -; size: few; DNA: TGTGCCAGCAGTTTTGGAGGGGCGAACGGCTACACCTTC; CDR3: CASSFGGANGYTF
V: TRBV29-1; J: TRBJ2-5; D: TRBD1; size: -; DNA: TGCAGCGTGCAGGGGGCAACGGAGACCCAGTACTTC; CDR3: CSVQGATETQYF
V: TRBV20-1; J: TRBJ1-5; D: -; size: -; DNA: TGCAGTGCCCGCAGGGCGGTTGGCCAGCCCCAGCATTTT; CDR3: CSARRAVGQPQHF
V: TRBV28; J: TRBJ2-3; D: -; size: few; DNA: TGTGCCAGCAGTCGGGGGCCCCTCGCAGATACGCAGTATTTT; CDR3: CASSRGPLADTQYF
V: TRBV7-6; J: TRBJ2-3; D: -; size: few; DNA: TGTGCCAGCAGCTTAGACCTGGAACAGGGAAGCACAGATACGCAGTATTTT; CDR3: CASSLDLEQGSTDTQYF
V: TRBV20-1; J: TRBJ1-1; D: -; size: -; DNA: TGCAGTGCTAGAAAGGAAATAAAGAACACTGAAGCTTTCTTT; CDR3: CSARKEIKNTEAFF
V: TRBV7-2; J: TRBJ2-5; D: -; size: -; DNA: TGTGCCAGCAGCCCCGAGGTTGGGTGGGCCCTGGGAGAGACCCAGTACTTC; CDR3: CASSPEVGWALGETQYF
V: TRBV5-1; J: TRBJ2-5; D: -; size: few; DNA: TGCGCCAGCAGTCCAACGGGCGGGGCGACGAGGCAAGAGACCCAGTACTTC; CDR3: CASSPTGGATRQETQYF
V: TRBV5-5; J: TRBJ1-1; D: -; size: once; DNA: TGTGCCAGCAGCCGTATATCGGCCGGGATGAACACTGAAGCTTTCTTT; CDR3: CASSRISAGMNTEAFF
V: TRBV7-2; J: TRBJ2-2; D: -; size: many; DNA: TGTGCCAGCAGCTTAGGGGTGGGGATCCCCGGGGAGCTGTTTTTT; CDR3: CASSLGVGIPGELFF
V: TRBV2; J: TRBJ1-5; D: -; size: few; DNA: TGTGCCAGCAGTGCAACCGGCAGGGGTAGCAATCAGCCCCAGCATTTT; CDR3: CASSATGRGSNQPQHF
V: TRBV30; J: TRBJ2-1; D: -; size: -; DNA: TGTGCCTGGAGTAGGACCTACAATGAGCAGTTCTTC; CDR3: CAWSRTYNEQFF
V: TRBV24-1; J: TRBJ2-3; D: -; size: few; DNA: TGTGCCACCAGTGACCCGACAGGATCCACAGATACGCAGTATTTT; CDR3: CATSDPTGSTDTQYF
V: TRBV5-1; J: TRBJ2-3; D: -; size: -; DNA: TGCGCCAGCAGCTTCGGCAGGCAGATAACAGATACGCAGTATTTT; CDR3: CASSFGRQITDTQYF
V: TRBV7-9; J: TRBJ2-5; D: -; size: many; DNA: TGTGCCAGCAGCTTAATGGCTCTCGGAGAGACCCAGTACTTC; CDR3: CASSLMALGETQYF
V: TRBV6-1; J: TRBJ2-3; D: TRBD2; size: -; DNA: TGTGCCAGCAGAAGACAGTATAGCGGGGTTGTCACAGATACGCAGTATTTT; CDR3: CASRRQYSGVVTDTQYF
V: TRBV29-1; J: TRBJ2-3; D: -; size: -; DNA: TGCAGCGCCGGCGATGGCACAGATACGCAGTATTTT; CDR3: CSAGDGTDTQYF
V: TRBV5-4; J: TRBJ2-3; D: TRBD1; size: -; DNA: TGTGCCAGCATCGGACAGGGAGCAGATACGCAGTATTTT; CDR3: CASIGQGADTQYF
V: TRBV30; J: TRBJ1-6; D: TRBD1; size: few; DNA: TGTGCCTGGAGGAGACAGGGTTCCTATAATTCACCCCTCCACTTT; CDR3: CAWRRQGSYNSPLHF
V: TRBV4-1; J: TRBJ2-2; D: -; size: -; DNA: TGCGCCAGCAGCCCAGATTTATGGGAGCTGTTTTTT; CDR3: CASSPDLWELFF
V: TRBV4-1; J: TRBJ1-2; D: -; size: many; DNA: TGCGCCAGCAGCCTTCAGGAAGGCTATGGCTACACCTTC; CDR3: CASSLQEGYGYTF
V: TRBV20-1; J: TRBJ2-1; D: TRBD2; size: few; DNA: TGCAGTGCTAGATCGGGGGGTTTCTCCTACAATGAGCAGTTCTTC; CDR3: CSARSGGFSYNEQFF
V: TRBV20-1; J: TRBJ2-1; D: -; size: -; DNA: TGCAGTGCTCGAGAGGCAGGGGTTTATGAGCAGTTCTTC; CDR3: CSAREAGVYEQFF
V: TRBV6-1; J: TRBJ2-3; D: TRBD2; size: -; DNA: TGTGCCAGCAGTGAAGGGACTAGCACTTACCCCCGAGGTACGCAGTATTTT; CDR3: CASSEGTSTYPRGTQYF
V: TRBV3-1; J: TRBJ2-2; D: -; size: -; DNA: TGTGCCAGCAGCCAAGGGGGACCGAACACCGGGGAGCTGTTTTTT; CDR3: CASSQGGPNTGELFF
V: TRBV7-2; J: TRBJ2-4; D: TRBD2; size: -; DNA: TGTGCCAGCAGCTTCTGGGCGGGGGGCCGATTGTTAGCCAAAAACATTCAGTACTTC; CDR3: CASSFWAGGRLLAKNIQYF
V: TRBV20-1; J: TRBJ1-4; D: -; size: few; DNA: TGCAGTGCGAGTACGGGGTCCCCTGAAAAACTGTTTTTT; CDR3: CSASTGSPEKLFF
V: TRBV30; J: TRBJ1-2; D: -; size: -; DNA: TGTGCCTGGAAGCTATCCGTGAGGGAATATGTGGGCTACACCTTC; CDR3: CAWKLSVREYVGYTF
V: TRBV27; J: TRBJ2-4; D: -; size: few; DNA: TGTGCCAGCAGTTCAGGACTAGCCAAAAACATTCAGTACTTC; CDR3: CASSSGLAKNIQYF
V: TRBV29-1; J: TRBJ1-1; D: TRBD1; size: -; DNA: TGCAGCGTTGCTCGGACAGGGGGCCTCACTGAAGCTTTCTTT; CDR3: CSVARTGGLTEAFF
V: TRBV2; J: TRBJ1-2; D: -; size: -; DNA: TGTGCCACCGGAGTAGGACAGAACTATGGCTACACCTTC; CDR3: CATGVGQNYGYTF
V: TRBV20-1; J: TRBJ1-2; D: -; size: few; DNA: TGCAGTGCTAGTCCGGGCTATGGCTACACCTTC; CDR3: CSASPGYGYTF
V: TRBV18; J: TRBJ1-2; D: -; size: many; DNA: TGTGCCAGCTCACCAGGATTACAGGGAGATGGCTACACCTTC; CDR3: CASSPGLQGDGYTF
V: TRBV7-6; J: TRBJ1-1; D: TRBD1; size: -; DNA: TGTGCCAGCAGCCCGACAGGGGTGGGCACTGAAGCTTTCTTT; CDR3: CASSPTGVGTEAFF
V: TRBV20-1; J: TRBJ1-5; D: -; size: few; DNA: TGCAGTGCCCTAAAAAACGGACAGCCCAATCAGCCCCAGCATTTT; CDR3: CSALKNGQPNQPQHF
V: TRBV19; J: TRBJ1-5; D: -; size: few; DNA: TGTGCCAGTAGTATTGGGGGGCGCGTGAATCAGCCCCAGCATTTT; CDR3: CASSIGGRVNQPQHF
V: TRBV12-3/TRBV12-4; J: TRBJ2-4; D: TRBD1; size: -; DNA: TGTGCCAGCAGGGACAGGGGTTCCAAAAACATTCAGTACTTC; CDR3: CASRDRGSKNIQYF
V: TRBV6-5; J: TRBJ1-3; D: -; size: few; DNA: TGTGCCAGCAGGATGGGTGGGACGGAGATCATATATTTT; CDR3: CASRMGGTEIIYF
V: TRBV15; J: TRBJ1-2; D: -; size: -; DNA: TGTGCCACCAGCAGAGAGAGAGGGATGAGAAGCAGATCATATAGCTACACCTTC; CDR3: CATSRERGMRSRSYSYTF
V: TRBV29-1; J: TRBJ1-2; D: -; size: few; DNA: TGCAGCGTTGGGACCTTCGACTATGGCTACACCTTC; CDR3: CSVGTFDYGYTF
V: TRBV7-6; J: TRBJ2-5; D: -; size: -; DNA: TGTGCCAGCAGCTTATCTTTCGAGACCCAGTACTTC; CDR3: CASSLSFETQYF
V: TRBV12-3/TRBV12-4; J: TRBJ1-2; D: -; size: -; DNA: TGTGCCAGCAGTTCGGGCCCCCGCCGGGGCTACACCTTC; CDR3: CASSSGPRRGYTF
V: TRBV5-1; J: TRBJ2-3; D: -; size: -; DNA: TGCGCCAGCAGCTTGTTCTGGAGGCGCGCGCGGGGCACAGATACGCAGTATTTT; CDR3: CASSLFWRRARGTDTQYF
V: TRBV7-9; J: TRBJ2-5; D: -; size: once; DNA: TGTGCCAGCAGCTTTTCGCCGGGGGAACAAGAGACCCAGTACTTC; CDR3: CASSFSPGEQETQYF
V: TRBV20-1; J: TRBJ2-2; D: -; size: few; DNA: TGCAGTGCTAGAGTACCGAATACGAACACCGGGGAGCTGTTTTTT; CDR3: CSARVPNTNTGELFF
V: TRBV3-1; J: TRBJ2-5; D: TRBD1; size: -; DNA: TGTGCCAGCAGCCTACAGGGGGCTGTTAGAGGAGAGACCCAGTACTTC; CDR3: CASSLQGAVRGETQYF
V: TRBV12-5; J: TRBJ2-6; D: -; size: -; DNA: TGTGCTAGTGGTTTGGTAGTGGAGGCCAACAACGTCCTGACTTTC; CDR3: CASGLVVEANNVLTF
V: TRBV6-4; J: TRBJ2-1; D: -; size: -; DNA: TGTGCCAGCAGTGACTCTTTGGAATTCTCCTACAATGAGCAGTTCTTC; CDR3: CASSDSLEFSYNEQFF
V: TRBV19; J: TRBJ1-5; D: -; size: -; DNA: TGTGCCAGTAGCAGACAGGTTAGCAATCAGCCCCAGCATTTT; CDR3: CASSRQVSNQPQHF
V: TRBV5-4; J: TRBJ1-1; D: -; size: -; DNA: TGTGCCAGCAGCTCCAAGAATAATTTCATGAACACTGAAGCTTTCTTT; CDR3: CASSSKNNFMNTEAFF